The clone carrying this T cell receptor (beta chain) was seen many times. TCRdb reprocessed the PCR reads using MiXCR. The sample contains about 40,000 clones, roughly a sixth of which appear only once. The ends were cut back, 3 bases at V and 6 bases at J, with 15 bases in the middle. This CDR3 is 15 amino acids long. Germline values: CDR1 MGHDK, CDR2 SYGVNS. All patients reached thyroid surgery having received no treatment beforehand. The sample belongs to a study of metastatic and nonmetastatic thyroid tumors. The sequenced material came from tumor tissue. The receptor was isolated from a female donor with papillary thyroid cancer or a benign thyroid nodule (not recorded which). Some clones in this sample may be carry-over from other donors' samples. This chain links TRBV25-1 with TRBJ2-1, with D hard to call. The CDR3 DNA is TGTGCCAGCAGTGAGCCCGGAAGCGCATTCAATGAGCAGTTCTTC. Its protein product is CASSEPGSAFNEQFF.